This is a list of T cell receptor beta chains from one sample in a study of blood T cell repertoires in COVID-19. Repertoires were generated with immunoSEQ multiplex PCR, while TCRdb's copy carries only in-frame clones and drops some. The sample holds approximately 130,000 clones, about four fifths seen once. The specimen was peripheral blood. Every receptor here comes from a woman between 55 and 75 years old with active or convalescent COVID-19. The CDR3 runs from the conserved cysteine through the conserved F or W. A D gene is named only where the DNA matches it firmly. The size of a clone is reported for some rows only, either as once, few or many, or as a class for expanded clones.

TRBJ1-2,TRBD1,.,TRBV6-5,TGTGCCAGCAGCCCGGGACAGGGGGGATTATATGGCTACACCTTC,CASSPGQGGLYGYTF
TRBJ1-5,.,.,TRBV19,TGTGCCAGTAGTAGAACTTACGCAAACCAGCCCCAGCATTTT,CASSRTYANQPQHF
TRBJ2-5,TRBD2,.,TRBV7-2,TGTGCCAGCAGCGTAACGCGGGGGACGTGGGAGACCCAGTACTTC,CASSVTRGTWETQYF
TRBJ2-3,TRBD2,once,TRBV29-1,TGCAGCGTAGGACTAGCGGGGAACACAGATACGCAGTATTTT,CSVGLAGNTDTQYF
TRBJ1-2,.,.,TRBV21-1,TGTGCCAGCAGCAAAGGCCTAGGGACAGGGCTCCGCTATGGCTACACCTTC,CASSKGLGTGLRYGYTF
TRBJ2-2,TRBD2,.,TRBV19,TGTGCCAGTAGTGCGGGACTAGCGGGAAACACCGGGGAGCTGTTTTTT,CASSAGLAGNTGELFF
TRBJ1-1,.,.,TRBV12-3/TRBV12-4,TGTGCCAGCAGTTTAGTCTTCGAAGGCGGAGCTTTCTTT,CASSLVFEGGAFF
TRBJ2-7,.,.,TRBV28,TGTGCCAGTTACTCTAGACAGGGAGGATACGAGCAGTACTTC,CASYSRQGGYEQYF
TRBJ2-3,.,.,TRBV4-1,TGCGCCAGCAGCCCCCGGGCGGGTCCGAGCACAGATACGCAGTATTTT,CASSPRAGPSTDTQYF
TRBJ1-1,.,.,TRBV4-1,TGCGCCAGCAGCCGCCTGGCTGGGGCGGAGAACACTGAAGCTTTCTTT,CASSRLAGAENTEAFF
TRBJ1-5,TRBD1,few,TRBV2,TGTGCCAGCACCGGGACAGGGATCAATCAGCCCCAGCATTTT,CASTGTGINQPQHF